This T cell receptor beta chain was sequenced in a study of identical twins. One entry per CDR3 protein results from TCRdb running MiXCR on the 5' RACE reads. The profile covers 200,000 to 250,000 distinct CDR3 sequences, with 10% to 15% appearing a single time and 4% to 5% taken by the ten largest. Per germline, CDR1 DFQATT and CDR2 SNEGSKA (reference sequence). This CDR3 is built from 15 residues. Worth noting for this clonotype: The junction shows a germline mismatch at one end, possibly a read error.

These data were also reused for a study on yellow fever vaccine responses in identical twins.

The V call is TRBV20-1, the J call TRBJ1-6, with a weak D call TRBD1 (6 bases). Sequenced input: memory (CD45RO+) T cells sorted from blood. This receptor was taken from a woman aged 18-35 years in good health. The CDR3 region is CSAGESGDYNSPLHF. The CDR3 region has the DNA TGCAGTGCTGGAGAGTCAGGGGACTATAATTCACCCCTCCACTTT.